Listed below are T cell receptor beta chains from one sample, sequenced in a study of shared clonotypes between healthy human individuals. Sequenced by immunoSEQ multiplex PCR; TCRdb stores in-frame clones only, minus some. This sample yields about 2.3 million clones, of which roughly 93% are seen a single time; 0.35% to 0.5% belongs to the top ten. Sequencing input: naive CD4+ T cells from PBMCs. These receptors originate from a man aged 18 to 30 in good health. Some clones in this sample may be carry-over from other donors' samples. CDR3s include the opening cysteine and the closing phenylalanine or tryptophan. The D gene is left open where the match is weak. Size tells how often a clone was seen (once, few, many) or the class of an expanded clone, and some rows leave it out.

j_gene | v_gene | abundance | d_gene | CDR3aa | CDR3nt
TRBJ2-5 | TRBV6-1 | . | TRBD2 | CASSEVGGSGETQYF | TGTGCCAGCAGTGAAGTAGGCGGGAGCGGAGAGACCCAGTACTTC
TRBJ2-1 | TRBV19 | once | . | CASSMVAVGDEQFF | TGTGCCAGTAGTATGGTGGCGGTGGGCGATGAGCAGTTCTTC
TRBJ1-1 | TRBV28 | . | . | CASNGANEAFF | TGTGCCAGCAATGGCGCGAATGAAGCTTTCTTT
TRBJ2-3 | TRBV18 | . | . | CASSPTQDSLTHTDTQYF | TGTGCCAGCTCACCTACCCAGGACAGTCTCACTCACACAGATACGCAGTATTTT
TRBJ2-1 | TRBV27 | . | TRBD2 | CASSFTSGRGGSYNEQFF | TGTGCCAGCAGTTTTACTAGCGGGAGGGGGGGCTCCTACAATGAGCAGTTCTTC
TRBJ2-1 | TRBV18 | . | . | CASSPPTRTRYKFF | TGTGCCAGCTCACCACCGACCCGGACACGTTATAAGTTCTTC
TRBJ2-7 | TRBV27 | . | . | CASSLRVAGGRPTDYEQYF | TGTGCCAGCAGTTTGAGAGTGGCAGGGGGGCGTCCCACCGACTACGAGCAGTACTTC
TRBJ2-5 | TRBV27 | . | TRBD2 | CASPGLQQETQYF | TGTGCCAGCCCGGGACTACAGCAAGAGACCCAGTACTTC
TRBJ1-2 | TRBV6-1 | once | TRBD1 | CASSDGGQIYGYTF | TGTGCCAGCAGCGATGGGGGACAGATCTATGGCTACACCTTC
TRBJ2-2 | TRBV2 | . | . | CASSVNRVTGELFF | TGTGCCAGCAGTGTTAACAGGGTCACCGGGGAGCTGTTTTTT
TRBJ1-2 | TRBV5-8 | . | . | CASSLAGTGGYTF | TGTGCCAGCAGCTTGGCAGGGACGGGTGGCTACACCTTC
TRBJ2-7 | TRBV28 | . | . | CASSVIPGSAPYYEQYF | TGTGCCAGCAGTGTCATCCCGGGCAGTGCCCCCTATTACGAGCAGTACTTC
TRBJ2-3 | TRBV5-4 | . | . | CASSLTGLSPTDTQYF | TGTGCCAGCAGCTTGACAGGCCTTTCGCCTACAGATACGCAGTATTTT
TRBJ1-1 | TRBV18 | . | . | CASLNLGVTEAFF | TGTGCCAGCTTGAACCTGGGGGTCACTGAAGCTTTCTTT
TRBJ2-1 | TRBV10-2 | . | . | CASRGTRTYNEQFF | TGCGCCAGCAGGGGGACCCGAACCTACAATGAGCAGTTCTTC
TRBJ2-3 | TRBV11-3 | . | . | CASSEGIGGGPDTQYF | TGTGCCAGCAGCGAAGGAATAGGGGGAGGACCAGATACGCAGTATTTT
TRBJ1-1 | TRBV18 | . | . | CASSPGQTNTEAFF | TGTGCCAGCTCACCCGGACAGACCAACACTGAAGCTTTCTTT
TRBJ2-7 | TRBV19 | . | . | CASSISGYEQYF | TGTGCCAGTAGTATTTCCGGATACGAGCAGTACTTC
TRBJ1-5 | TRBV7-2 | . | . | CASSPNRVQPQHF | TGTGCCAGCAGTCCCAACAGGGTTCAGCCCCAGCATTTT
TRBJ2-2 | TRBV7-2 | . | . | CASSPGRWTGELFF | TGTGCCAGCAGCCCTGGCAGGTGGACCGGGGAGCTGTTTTTT
TRBJ2-7 | TRBV5-1 | . | TRBD1 | CASSKRSTGQGITYEQYF | TGCGCCAGCAGCAAACGATCTACCGGACAGGGGATTACCTACGAGCAGTACTTC
TRBJ2-3 | TRBV30 | . | . | CAWSESGYSTDTQYF | TGTGCCTGGAGCGAGAGCGGGTATAGCACAGATACGCAGTATTTT
TRBJ2-5 | TRBV28 | . | TRBD2 | CASFSIAGGRETQYF | TGTGCCAGCTTTTCTATAGCGGGGGGTCGAGAGACCCAGTACTTC
TRBJ2-3 | TRBV19 | . | . | CASSISGFTDTQYF | TGTGCCAGTAGTATATCGGGTTTCACAGATACGCAGTATTTT
TRBJ2-1 | TRBV6-4 | . | TRBD2 | CASSRLAGVGEQFF | TGTGCCAGCTCTCGACTAGCGGGAGTCGGTGAGCAGTTCTTC
TRBJ2-7 | TRBV14 | . | TRBD2 | CASSHRTSGASYEQYF | TGTGCCAGCAGCCACCGGACTAGCGGGGCCTCGTACGAGCAGTACTTC
TRBJ2-5 | TRBV18 | . | . | CASSPPGGGQETQYF | TGTGCCAGCTCACCGCCGGGGGGCGGACAAGAGACCCAGTACTTC
TRBJ1-5 | TRBV29-1 | few | TRBD1 | CSARTGHNQPQHF | TGCAGCGCCAGGACAGGACACAATCAGCCCCAGCATTTT
TRBJ1-2 | TRBV14 | . | . | CASSQAGSRGYTF | TGTGCCAGCAGCCAAGCCGGGAGCCGTGGCTACACCTTC
TRBJ2-5 | TRBV6-5 | . | . | CASSYSILDDQETQYF | TGTGCCAGCAGTTACTCGATTCTGGACGACCAAGAGACCCAGTACTTC
TRBJ2-3 | TRBV9 | . | TRBD1 | CASSKTDRGDTQYF | TGTGCCAGCAGCAAGACGGACAGGGGAGATACGCAGTATTTT
TRBJ2-1 | TRBV12-5 | . | TRBD2 | CASGLVLRRGGVDEQFF | TGTGCTAGTGGTTTGGTACTCCGCCGCGGGGGGGTGGATGAGCAGTTCTTC
TRBJ2-7 | TRBV30 | . | TRBD1 | CAWSKGQGVYEQYF | TGTGCCTGGAGCAAGGGACAGGGGGTCTACGAGCAGTACTTC
TRBJ2-5 | TRBV5-1 | . | . | CASSWTEETQYF | TGCGCCAGCAGTTGGACAGAAGAGACCCAGTACTTC
TRBJ2-2 | TRBV11-3 | . | . | CASSLSPGPSGTGELFF | TGTGCCAGCAGCTTATCTCCAGGACCGTCGGGCACCGGGGAGCTGTTTTTT
TRBJ2-3 | TRBV11-1 | . | TRBD2 | CASSLEGGSADTQYF | TGTGCCAGCAGCCTTGAGGGCGGGAGCGCAGATACGCAGTATTTT
TRBJ2-1 | TRBV5-1 | . | . | CASSAEWTAGFSNEQFF | TGCGCCAGCAGCGCGGAATGGACAGCGGGTTTCTCGAATGAGCAGTTCTTC
TRBJ2-3 | TRBV15 | . | TRBD2 | CATSRSLLLAGAGLTSTDTQYF | TGTGCCACCAGCAGATCCCTGCTACTAGCGGGAGCTGGTCTTACTAGCACAGATACGCAGTATTTT
TRBJ1-2 | TRBV2 | few | . | CASSDYSVYTF | TGTGCCAGCAGTGACTACAGTGTCTACACCTTC
TRBJ1-5 | TRBV19 | . | . | CASRSFNRAQPQHF | TGTGCCAGTCGGAGTTTTAACCGGGCGCAGCCCCAGCATTTT
TRBJ2-3 | TRBV15 | . | . | CATSRDRGGDTQYF | TGTGCCACCAGCAGAGATAGGGGGGGAGATACGCAGTATTTT
TRBJ1-5 | TRBV29-1 | . | . | CSVSGGNSNQPQHF | TGCAGCGTAAGTGGGGGGAATAGCAATCAGCCCCAGCATTTT